The rows below give T cell receptor beta chains drawn from one sample of a study of blood T cell repertoires in COVID-19. TCRdb's copy holds only in-frame clones and misses some; the assay was immunoSEQ multiplex PCR. The table includes over 250,000 clones, approximately 86% detected once. Sequencing input: peripheral blood. These TCRs come from a man aged 40-50 years who had recovered from COVID-19. Both conserved end residues are part of each CDR3.

TRBV7-6	TRBJ2-7	CASSSRTSPYEQYF
TRBV27	TRBJ2-3	CASSEWTGPSTDTQYF
TRBV4-3	TRBJ2-7	CASSQPLGGEQYF
TRBV4-3	TRBJ2-7	CASSQDLVKSGGGSSYEQYF
TRBV2	TRBJ2-7	CASSVAGGGHEQYF
TRBV9	TRBJ2-5	CASSTRTSGGARETQYF
TRBV9	TRBJ2-3	CASSTGGYGTDTQYF
TRBV14	TRBJ1-1	CASSHYGQGVPEAFF
TRBV7-2	TRBJ2-1	CASSLSRASGGRGEQFF
TRBV5-4	TRBJ1-1	CASSLGGGIAEAFF
TRBV30	TRBJ2-1	CAWSAGLAGGGYNEQFF
TRBV5-8	TRBJ1-4	CASSPGQGGGFEKLFF
TRBV30	TRBJ1-1	CAWGRVTEAFF
TRBV7-9	TRBJ2-1	CASSLDSGQFF
TRBV18	TRBJ2-1	CASSPSGINEQFF
TRBV5-1	TRBJ2-7	CASSYTGSSYEQYF
TRBV7-9	TRBJ2-2	CASSFSRTANTGELFF